This record looks at one T cell receptor (beta chain) sequence and its context. No antigen is known for it. This CDR3 region has 18 residues. The germline CDR1 and CDR2 sequences are LGHDT and YNNKEL (reference sequence). The V gene lost 4 bases and the J gene lost 10 bases, with 29 bases spanning the gap. The entry originates in a study of CD8 T cells in Susac syndrome. Whole-study results and caveats: It was acknowledged by the study that relatively few individuals were included in its TCR sequencing and HLA analysis.

When the RNA was reverse transcribed, random hexamers were used with an input of roughly 0.5 to 1 ug. One entry per CDR3 protein results from TCRdb running MiXCR on the immunoSEQ multiplex PCR reads. Among about 290,000 distinct CDR3 sequences, roughly 85% were seen once, and the ten largest hold around 0.2%. Negative isolation yielded CD4+ and CD8+ T cells, and FACS enriched TEMRA cells. This receptor was taken from a human donor with multiple sclerosis. The chain recombines TRBV3-1 with TRBJ2-1; D might be TRBD1 or TRBD2, each matching 5 bases. The sequenced sample was CD8+ T cells from PBMCs. The CDR3 loop reads CASSPYYALRDHLGEQFF. The CDR3 DNA follows: TGTGCCAGCAGCCCCTATTATGCCCTTCGGGACCATTTGGGGGAGCAGTTCTTC.